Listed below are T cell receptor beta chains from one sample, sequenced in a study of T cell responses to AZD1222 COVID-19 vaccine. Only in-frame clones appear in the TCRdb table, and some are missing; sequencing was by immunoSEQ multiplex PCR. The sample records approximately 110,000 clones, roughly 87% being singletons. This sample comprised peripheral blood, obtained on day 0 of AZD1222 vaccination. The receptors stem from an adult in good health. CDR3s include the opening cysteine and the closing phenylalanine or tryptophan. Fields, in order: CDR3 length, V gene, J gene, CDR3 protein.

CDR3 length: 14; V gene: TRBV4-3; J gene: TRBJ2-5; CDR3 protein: CASSQGGSKETQYF
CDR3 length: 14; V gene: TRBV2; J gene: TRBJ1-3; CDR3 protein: CASSAGGTGNTIYF
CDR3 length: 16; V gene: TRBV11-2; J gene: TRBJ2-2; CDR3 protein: CASSRLQGKNTGELFF
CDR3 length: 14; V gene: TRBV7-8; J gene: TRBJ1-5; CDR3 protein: CASSLWTVNQPQHF
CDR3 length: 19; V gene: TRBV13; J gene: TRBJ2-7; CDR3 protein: CASSSLHRDRGSSSYEQYF
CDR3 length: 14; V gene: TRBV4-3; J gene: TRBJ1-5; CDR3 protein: CASSPGLSNQPQHF
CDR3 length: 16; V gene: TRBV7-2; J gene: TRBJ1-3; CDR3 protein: CASRSGQGISGNTIYF
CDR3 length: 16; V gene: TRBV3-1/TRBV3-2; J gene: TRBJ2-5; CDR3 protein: CASSQTGTTSQETQYF
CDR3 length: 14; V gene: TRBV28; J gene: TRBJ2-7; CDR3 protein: CASIIAGGAGEQYF
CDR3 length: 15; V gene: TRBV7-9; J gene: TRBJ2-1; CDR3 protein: CASSTSSGGDIEQFF
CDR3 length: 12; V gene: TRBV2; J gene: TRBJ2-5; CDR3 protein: CASSLRKETQYF
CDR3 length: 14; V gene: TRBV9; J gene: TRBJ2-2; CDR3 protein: CASSVLGEGGELFF
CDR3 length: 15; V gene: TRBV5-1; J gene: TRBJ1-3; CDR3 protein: CASSLSGVSGNTIYF
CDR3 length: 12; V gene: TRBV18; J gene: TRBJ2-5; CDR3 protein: CASSPGRETQYF
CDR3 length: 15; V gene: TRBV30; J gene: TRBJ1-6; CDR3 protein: CAWIIGGLNNSPLHF
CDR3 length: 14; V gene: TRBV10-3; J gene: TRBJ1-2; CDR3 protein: CATAARDANYGYTF
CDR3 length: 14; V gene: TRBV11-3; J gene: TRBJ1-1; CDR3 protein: CASNHGHSNTEAFF
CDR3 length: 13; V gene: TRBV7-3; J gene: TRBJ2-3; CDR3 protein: CASSSRRTDTQYF
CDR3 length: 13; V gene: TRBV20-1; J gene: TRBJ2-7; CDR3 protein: CSASYRQGYEQYF
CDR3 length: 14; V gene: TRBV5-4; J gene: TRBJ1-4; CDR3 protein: CASSLGGGGEKLFF
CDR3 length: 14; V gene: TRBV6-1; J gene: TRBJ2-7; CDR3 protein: CASSDDRLAYEQYF
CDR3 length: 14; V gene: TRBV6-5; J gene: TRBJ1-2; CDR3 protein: CASSGWGSGYGYTF
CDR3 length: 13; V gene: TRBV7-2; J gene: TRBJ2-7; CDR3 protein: CASSLSAGYEQYF
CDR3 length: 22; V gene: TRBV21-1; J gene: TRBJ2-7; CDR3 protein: CATQSNRELGLAEQRSSYEQHF
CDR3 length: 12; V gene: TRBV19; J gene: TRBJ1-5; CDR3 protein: CASSMGNQPQHF
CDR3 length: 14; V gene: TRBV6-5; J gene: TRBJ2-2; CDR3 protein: CASKSGSNTGELFF
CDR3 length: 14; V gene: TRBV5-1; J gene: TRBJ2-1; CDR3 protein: CASSLGEAALEQFF
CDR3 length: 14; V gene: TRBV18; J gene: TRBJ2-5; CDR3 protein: CASSPSKGTETQYF
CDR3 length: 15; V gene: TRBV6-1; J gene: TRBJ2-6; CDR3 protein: CASREGLFGANVLTF
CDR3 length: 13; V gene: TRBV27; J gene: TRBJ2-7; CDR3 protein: CASSLLGGYEQYF
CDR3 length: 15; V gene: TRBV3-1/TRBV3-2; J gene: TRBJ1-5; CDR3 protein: CASSQAGPGNQPQHF
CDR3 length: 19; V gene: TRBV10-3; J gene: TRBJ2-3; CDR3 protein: CAISEPPGLAGGPTDTQYF
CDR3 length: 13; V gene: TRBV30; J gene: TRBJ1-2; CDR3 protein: CAWTGQGPRGYTF
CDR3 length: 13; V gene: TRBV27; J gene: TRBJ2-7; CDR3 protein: CASSKHSPYEQYF
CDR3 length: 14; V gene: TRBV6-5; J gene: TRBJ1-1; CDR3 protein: CASSYSGTGVEAFF
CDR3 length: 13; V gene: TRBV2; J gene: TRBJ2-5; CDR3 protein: CATRRGSQETQYF